What follows is one T cell receptor (beta chain) and its context. This CDR3 region has 18 residues. CDR1 SNHLY and CDR2 FYNNEI come from the germline V gene. PCR was performed using 60 Vbeta and 13 Jbeta primers. TCRdb's table, derived via immunoSEQ multiplex PCR, lists solely in-frame clones and lacks some. In the table there are fewer than 150,000 clones, around four fifths of which are singletons. The record originates from a study of cytomegalovirus exposure and HLA in healthy donors. The source is a young man in good health and CMV-seronegative. The sequencing sample was made of PBMCs. V gene TRBV2 combines with J gene TRBJ2-5; 8 bases agree with TRBD2. The J call is doubtful: the DNA matches TRBJ2-7 better. The CDR3 nucleotides read TGTGCCAGCAGTCCTAGCTCTTTCCATAGCGGGGTAACCTACGAGCAGTACTTC. Translating it yields CASSPSSFHSGVTYEQYF.